Shown below are 21 T cell receptor beta chains from a single sample sequenced in a study of CD8 T cells in ankylosing spondylitis. Whole-study results and caveats: For ankylosing spondylitis blood, a TCR beta motif of 7 or 8 highly homologous variants appeared characteristic.

Their target antigens are unknown. TCRdb reprocessed the 5' RACE reads via MiXCR and lists one record per CDR3 protein. The table records about 420,000 distinct CDR3 sequences, 20% to 25% of them present only once. Sequenced sample: blood, either unsorted or a sorted T cell fraction (not recorded which). The receptors originated from a male donor with ankylosing spondylitis.

This clonotype has more than one count but fewer than ten. The chain couples TRBV3-1 to TRBJ1-2, with D possibly matching TRBD1 (6 bases). CDR1 is LGHDT and CDR2 is YNNKEL in the germline V gene (reference sequence). Trimming took 7 bases from V and 0 from J, leaving 18 bases between them. The CDR3 extends over 16 amino acids. The DNA for the CDR3 is TGTGCCAGCAACTACGGCGGGACACCGACTAACTATGGCTACACCTTC. Translated: CASNYGGTPTNYGYTF.

The rearrangement uses TRBV6-2 or TRBV6-3 and TRBJ2-7, with 10 bases identical to TRBD1. Trimming at V came to 4 bases and at J to 2 bases, leaving 5 bases not matched to a gene. The CDR3 sequence is 15 residues long. The germline V gene encodes CDR1 MNHEY and CDR2 SVGEGT. DNA of the CDR3: TGTGCCAGCAGTTCCAGACAGGGGGCTACCTACGAGCAGTACTTC. Protein product: CASSSRQGATYEQYF.

This clonotype was seen a handful of times. This rearrangement joins TRBV3-1 to TRBJ1-2; D is ambiguous. The CDR3 sequence is 13 residues long. From germline, CDR1 is LGHDT and CDR2 YNNKEL (reference sequence). Trimming cost V 4 bases and J 4 bases, with 10 bases left between them. CDR3 sequence reads: CASSPDRTYGYTF. The CDR3 DNA is TGTGCCAGCAGCCCGGACCGGACCTATGGCTACACCTTC.

This clonotype was recorded a few times. The chain couples TRBV7-3 to TRBJ2-6; D possibly matches TRBD1 or TRBD2 (6 bases each). Germline loops: CDR1 SGHTA, CDR2 FQGTGA. With 2 bases removed from V and 0 bases from J, the gap between germline ends came to 8 bases. The CDR3 spans 16 residues. The CDR3 is CASSLSGASGANVLTF. DNA of the CDR3: TGTGCCAGCAGCTTATCGGGGGCCTCTGGGGCCAACGTCCTGACTTTC.

The table lists this clonotype with a few counts. CDR3 DNA sequence: TGTGCCAGCGGGCGGGTGGGACTCGAAGAGACCCAGTACTTC. Its translation is CASGRVGLEETQYF. V gene TRBV27 combines with J gene TRBJ2-5; TRBD2 is a possible D gene (6 bases). V shed 8 bases and J shed 3 bases, with 16 bases lying between them. CDR3 size: 14 residues. Germline CDR1 is MNHEY and CDR2 is SMNVEV (reference sequence).

Comments on this clonotype: Relative to the germline gene, one junction end is altered; a read error may explain this. This chain joins TRBV19 and TRBJ2-5, with a possible D match to TRBD1 (5 bases). The CDR3 length is 15 residues. CDR1 and CDR2 (germline): LNHDA, SQIVND (reference sequence). The CDR3 reads CASSLQQAPEEAQYF. CDR3 DNA: TGTGCCAGTAGTCTCCAACAGGCTCCAGAAGAGGCCCAGTACTTC.

This clonotype was recorded many times. The chain uses TRBV19 and TRBJ1-5; 7 bases align to TRBD1. CDR1 LNHDA and CDR2 SQIVND come from the germline V gene (reference sequence). CDR3 size: 13 residues. Trimming removed 9 bases from V and 7 bases from J; junction bases left unmatched: 9. CDR3 residues: CASRDRAGQPQHF. The CDR3 DNA follows: TGTGCCAGCCGAGACAGGGCAGGGCAGCCCCAGCATTTT.

The gene calls are TRBV20-1 and TRBJ1-1; TRBD1 agrees at 11 bases. Germline V gives CDR1 DFQATT, CDR2 SNEGSKA (reference sequence). The CDR3 sequence is 17 residues long. The V segment lost 0 bases and the J segment 10 bases; nucleotides outside the gene matches: 16. The CDR3 DNA sequence: TGCAGTGCTAGAGATATAATGGTTGCACGGGGACAGGGGGGAGCTTTCTTT. This encodes CSARDIMVARGQGGAFF.

This clonotype was recorded a few times. This rearrangement joins TRBV12-3 or TRBV12-4 to TRBJ1-4; 7 bases are a match to TRBD1. After removal of 5 bases from V and 7 bases from J, the junction contained 4 bases not matched to a gene. The CDR3 is 13 residues long. CDR3 DNA: TGTGCCAGCAGTAACAGGGGACGTGAAAAACTGTTTTTT. It specifies CASSNRGREKLFF.

The chain links TRBV7-3 to TRBJ2-1; TRBD2 matches at 11 bases. Unmatched junction bases numbered 4, after V lost 7 bases and J lost 5 bases. Germline V lookup: CDR1 SGHTA, CDR2 FQGTGA. The CDR3 loop spans 14 amino acids. The CDR3: CASKTSGNHNEQFF. CDR3 DNA sequence: TGTGCCAGCAAGACTAGCGGGAACCACAATGAGCAGTTCTTC.

The chain employs TRBV10-3 and TRBJ2-1; no firm D call. Germline V lookup: CDR1 ENHRY, CDR2 SYGVKD. The CDR3 has 12 residues. V lost 0 bases to trimming and J lost 9 bases, with 6 bases between them. The DNA for the CDR3 is TGTGCCATCAGTGAGTCGGGCGGTGAGCAGTTCTTC. As protein: CAISESGGEQFF.

This clonotype was counted only a few times. The DNA of the CDR3 is TGTGCCAGCAGTTTATCCGATGAGCAGTTCTTC. This gives the protein CASSLSDEQFF. The rearrangement uses TRBV12-3 or TRBV12-4 and TRBJ2-1; D is unresolved. The CDR3 extends over 11 amino acids. Trimming pared 2 bases from V and 8 bases from J, leaving 4 bases between.

V gene TRBV4-2 combines with J gene TRBJ2-6; D remains unclear. The length of the CDR3 is 17 residues. Germline CDR1 reads LGHNA; CDR2 reads YNFKEQ. The V and J ends lost 0 bases and 0 bases respectively, with 9 bases between them. The CDR3 here is CASSQDPYSSGANVLTF. CDR3 nucleotides: TGTGCCAGCAGCCAAGACCCGTATAGCTCTGGGGCCAACGTCCTGACTTTC.

This clonotype was found a few times. The rearrangement joins TRBV5-1 to TRBJ1-2; D not resolved. Germline V gene lookup returns CDR1 SGHRS and CDR2 YFSETQ. CDR3 length: 14 residues. V shed 3 bases and J shed 4 bases, with 13 bases lying between them. The CDR3 nucleotides are TGCGCCAGCAGCTCACAAGCTTCGAGCTATGGCTACACCTTC. Protein sequence: CASSSQASSYGYTF.

This clonotype turned up a few times. This chain links TRBV3-1 with TRBJ2-1; TRBD2 aligns across 7 bases. V was pared by 3 bases and J by 1 base, with 3 bases of the junction left unmatched. CDR3 length: 15 residues. Germline V CDR1 and CDR2: LGHDT, YNNKEL (reference sequence). The CDR3 DNA follows: TGTGCCAGCAGCCATATAGCGGGTTCCTACAATGAGCAGTTCTTC. Protein product: CASSHIAGSYNEQFF.

This clonotype was recorded many times. CDR3: CASSQQGGAGTGELFF. As DNA, the CDR3 is TGTGCCAGCAGCCAACAAGGAGGAGCCGGAACCGGGGAGCTGTTTTTT. The chain combines TRBV2 with TRBJ2-2; perhaps TRBD2 as D (5 bases). The CDR3 runs to 16 residues. V lost 6 bases and J 5 bases, leaving 19 bases between the germline ends. Per germline, CDR1 SNHLY and CDR2 FYNNEI.

The chain uses TRBV6-1 and TRBJ2-3, with D perhaps being TRBD1 or TRBD2 (5 bases each). The CDR3 spans 14 residues. Germline V CDR1 and CDR2: MNHNS, SASEGT. The ends were cut back, 7 bases at V and 0 bases at J, with 11 bases in the middle. This CDR3 reads CASIRDHSTDTQYF. In nucleotides, the CDR3 is TGTGCCAGCATCCGGGACCACAGCACAGATACGCAGTATTTT.

This clonotype occurred many times. This chain connects TRBV7-9 to TRBJ2-1, with 12 bases identical to TRBD2. V dropped 5 bases and J dropped 8; count of bases not matched to a gene: 4. Germline V gives CDR1 SEHNR, CDR2 FQNEAQ (reference sequence). The CDR3 has 14 residues. DNA of the CDR3: TGTGCCAGCAGCCACCTAGCGGGAGGGGATGAGCAGTTCTTC. Amino acid sequence: CASSHLAGGDEQFF.

This clonotype has just a few counts. This rearrangement joins TRBV20-1 to TRBJ1-5; D is uncertain. V lost 4 bases to trimming and J lost 1 base, with 11 bases between them. The CDR3 length is 14 residues. Looked up from germline, CDR1 is DFQATT and CDR2 is SNEGSKA (reference sequence). The CDR3 bases are TGCAGTGCTATACTTTCTCCGAGCAATCAGCCCCAGCATTTT. It specifies CSAILSPSNQPQHF.

V and J are TRBV5-1 and TRBJ2-7; the D gene is possibly TRBD1 (6 bases). The ends were cut back, 4 bases at V and 1 base at J, with 12 bases in the middle. This CDR3 comprises 14 residues. CDR1 and CDR2 from the germline V gene are SGHRS and YFSETQ. CDR3 in DNA: TGCGCCAGCAGCCCTGGACAGCCATCCTACGAGCAGTACTTC. Translating it yields CASSPGQPSYEQYF.

The chain links TRBV28 to TRBJ2-7; D may be TRBD2 (7 bases). The CDR3 runs to 13 residues. V was clipped by 5 bases and J by 3 bases, with 11 bases between them. Germline CDR1 MDHEN, CDR2 SYDVKM. The CDR3 nucleotides read TGTGCCAGCAGTCCGGGGGGCGACTACGAGCAGTACTTC. Protein: CASSPGGDYEQYF.